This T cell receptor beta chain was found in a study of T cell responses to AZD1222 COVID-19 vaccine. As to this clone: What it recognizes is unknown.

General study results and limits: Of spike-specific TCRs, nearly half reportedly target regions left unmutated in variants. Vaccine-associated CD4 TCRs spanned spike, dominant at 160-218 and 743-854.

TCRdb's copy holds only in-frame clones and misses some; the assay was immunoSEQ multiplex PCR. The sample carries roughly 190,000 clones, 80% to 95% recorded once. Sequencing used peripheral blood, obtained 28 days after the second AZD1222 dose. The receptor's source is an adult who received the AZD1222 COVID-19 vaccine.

The CDR3 loop reads CSVESTQYF. The CDR3 coding sequence is TGCAGCGTTGAATCCACCCAGTACTTC. The rearrangement joins TRBV29-1 to TRBJ2-5, with unresolved D. Germline V gives CDR1 SQVTM, CDR2 ANQGSEA. V lost 2 bases, J lost 8 bases, and 3 bases lay in between. The CDR3 extends over 9 amino acids.